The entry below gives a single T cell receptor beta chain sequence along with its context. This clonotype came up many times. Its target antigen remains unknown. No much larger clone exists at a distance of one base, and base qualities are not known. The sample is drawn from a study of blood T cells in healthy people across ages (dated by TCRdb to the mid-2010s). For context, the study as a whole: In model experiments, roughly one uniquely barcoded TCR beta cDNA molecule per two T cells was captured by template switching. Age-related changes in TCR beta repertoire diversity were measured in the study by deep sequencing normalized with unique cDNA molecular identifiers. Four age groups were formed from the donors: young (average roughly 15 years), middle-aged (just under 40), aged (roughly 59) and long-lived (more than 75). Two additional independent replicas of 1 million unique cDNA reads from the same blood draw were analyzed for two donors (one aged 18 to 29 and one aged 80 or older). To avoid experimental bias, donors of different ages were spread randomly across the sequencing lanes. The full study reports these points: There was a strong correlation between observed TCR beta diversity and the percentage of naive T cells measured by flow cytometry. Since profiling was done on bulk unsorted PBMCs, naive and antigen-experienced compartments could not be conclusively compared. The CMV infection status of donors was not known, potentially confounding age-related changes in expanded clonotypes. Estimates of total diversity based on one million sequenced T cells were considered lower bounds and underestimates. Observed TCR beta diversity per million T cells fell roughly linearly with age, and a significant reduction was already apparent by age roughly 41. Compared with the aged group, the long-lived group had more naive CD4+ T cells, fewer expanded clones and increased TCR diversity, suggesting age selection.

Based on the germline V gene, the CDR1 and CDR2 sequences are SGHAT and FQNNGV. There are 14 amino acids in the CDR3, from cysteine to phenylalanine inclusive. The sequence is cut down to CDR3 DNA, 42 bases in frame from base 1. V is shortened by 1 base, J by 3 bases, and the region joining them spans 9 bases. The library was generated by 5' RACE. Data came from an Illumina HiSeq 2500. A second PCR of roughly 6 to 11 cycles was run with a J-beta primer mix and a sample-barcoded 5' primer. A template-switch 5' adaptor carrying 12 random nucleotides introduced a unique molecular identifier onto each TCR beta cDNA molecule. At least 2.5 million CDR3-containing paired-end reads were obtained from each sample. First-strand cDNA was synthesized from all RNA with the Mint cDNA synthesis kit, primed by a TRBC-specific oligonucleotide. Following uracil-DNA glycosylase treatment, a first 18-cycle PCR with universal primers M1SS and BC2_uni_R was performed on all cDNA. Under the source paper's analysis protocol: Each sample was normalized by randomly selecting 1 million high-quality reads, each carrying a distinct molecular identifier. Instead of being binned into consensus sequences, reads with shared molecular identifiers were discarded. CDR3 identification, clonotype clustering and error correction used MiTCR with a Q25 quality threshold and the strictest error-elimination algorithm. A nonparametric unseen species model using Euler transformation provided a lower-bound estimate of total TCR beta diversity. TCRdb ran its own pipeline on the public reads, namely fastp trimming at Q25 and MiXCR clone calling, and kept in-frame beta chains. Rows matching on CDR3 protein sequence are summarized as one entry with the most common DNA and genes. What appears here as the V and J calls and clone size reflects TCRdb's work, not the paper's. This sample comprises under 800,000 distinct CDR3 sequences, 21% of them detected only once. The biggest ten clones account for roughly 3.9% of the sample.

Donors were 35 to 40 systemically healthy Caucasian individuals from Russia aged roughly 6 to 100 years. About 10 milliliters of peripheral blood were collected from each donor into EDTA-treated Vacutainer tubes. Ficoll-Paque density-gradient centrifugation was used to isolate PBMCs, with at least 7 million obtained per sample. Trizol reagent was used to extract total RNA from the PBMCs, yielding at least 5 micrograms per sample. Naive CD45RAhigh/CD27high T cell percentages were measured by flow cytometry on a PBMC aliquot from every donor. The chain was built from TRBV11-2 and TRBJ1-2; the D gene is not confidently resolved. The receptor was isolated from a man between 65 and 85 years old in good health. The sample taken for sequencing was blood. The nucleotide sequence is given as TGTGCCAGCAGCTTAGGTCTGCAGGACTATGGCTACACCTTC. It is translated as CASSLGLQDYGYTF.